This passage covers 27 T cell receptor beta chains from one sample sequenced in a study of T cell responses to AZD1222 COVID-19 vaccine. Repertoires were generated with immunoSEQ multiplex PCR, while TCRdb's copy carries only in-frame clones and drops some. Seen here are around 170,000 clones, 90% observed once, and the top ten hold approximately 1.4%. The sequenced sample was peripheral blood, obtained on day 0 of AZD1222 vaccination. The source of these receptors is an adult in good health.

The chain carries TRBV11-2 and TRBJ2-2, with 10 bases fitting TRBD2. V lost 6 bases to trimming and J lost 7 bases; unmatched junction nucleotides: 5. The germline CDR1 and CDR2 sequences are SGHAT and FQNNGV. The CDR3 consists of 14 residues. The CDR3 DNA reads as TGTGCCAGCAGACCTAGCGGGGGAATCGGGGAGCTGTTTTTT. Residues: CASRPSGGIGELFF.

The chain uses TRBV6-5 and TRBJ1-4; 8 bases match TRBD1. Germline V gives CDR1 MNHEY, CDR2 SVGAGI. CDR3 size: 14 residues. Losses at the gene ends were 6 bases for V and 7 bases for J; bases not matched to a gene: 7. Written as DNA, the CDR3 is TGTGCCAGCAGCGAGGACAGGGCGAGTGAAAAACTGTTTTTT. Its translation is CASSEDRASEKLFF.

In its sample, this clone was seen once. The V gene is TRBV23-1, the J gene TRBJ1-5, with 7 positions matching TRBD1. TRBV23-1 is an ORF for which the function is uncertain. The CDR3 loop spans 15 amino acids. V trimming: 6 bases; J trimming: 1 base; junction bases outside the gene matches: 6. The CDR3 region is CASSGGQSSNQPQHF. The CDR3 DNA is TGCGCCAGCAGCGGGGGACAGTCCAGCAATCAGCCCCAGCATTTT.

Concerning this clone: In the same sample, other DNA sequences code for this CDR3. The chain links TRBV12-3 or TRBV12-4 to TRBJ2-7, with D unclear. The germline V and J ends were trimmed by 3 bases and 4 bases, with 4 bases remaining between them. This CDR3 is built from 11 residues. The CDR3 sequence: CASSLGYEQYF. The CDR3 DNA is TGTGCCAGCAGTTTGGGGTACGAGCAGTACTTC.

CDR3 sequence: CASSPLGGNTIYF. As DNA, the CDR3 is TGTGCCAGCAGTCCCCTGGGCGGAAACACCATATATTTT. The genes are TRBV28 and TRBJ1-3; no definite D call. The length of the CDR3 is 13 residues. Trimming left V 5 bases short and J 4 bases short, with 9 bases between. Germline V gene lookup returns CDR1 MDHEN and CDR2 SYDVKM.

This chain joins TRBV29-1 and TRBJ1-1; tentative D call: TRBD1 (6 bases). This CDR3 contains 14 residues. CDR1 is SQVTM, CDR2 ANQGSEA, per germline. The germline V and J ends were trimmed by 5 bases and 5 bases, with 18 bases remaining between them. The CDR3 here is CSVSSGVLGTEAFF. In nucleotides, the CDR3 is TGCAGCGTTTCGTCAGGGGTTTTGGGGACTGAAGCTTTCTTT.

The chain is built from TRBV3-1 (or the pseudogene TRBV3-2) and TRBJ1-5; D remains ambiguous. Trimming stripped 1 base from V and 0 bases from J, with 7 bases between. Per the germline V gene, CDR1 is LGHDT and CDR2 is YNNKEL (reference sequence). The CDR3 runs 15 residues. The CDR3 nucleotides are TGTGCCAGCAGCCAAGGACACGGTAGCAATCAGCCCCAGCATTTT. It translates to CASSQGHGSNQPQHF.

The CDR3, as DNA: TGTGCCAGCAGCCAGCAAATAGCGGGGGGTTTGGGGACCCAGTACTTC. Translated, it gives CASSQQIAGGLGTQYF. The chain links TRBV4-2 to TRBJ2-5; 10 bases match TRBD2. The V and J ends lost 3 bases and 7 bases, in that order; junction bases with no gene match: 11. From germline, CDR1 is LGHNA and CDR2 YNFKEQ. The CDR3 loop spans 16 amino acids.

The chain combines TRBV6-5 with TRBJ2-3; 10 nucleotides line up with TRBD2. Germline V gives CDR1 MNHEY, CDR2 SVGAGI. This CDR3 comprises 15 residues. Unmatched junction bases numbered 6, after V lost 7 bases and J lost 2 bases. The CDR3 sequence: CASTIAGGPTDTQYF. Written as DNA, the CDR3 is TGTGCCAGCACTATAGCGGGGGGACCCACAGATACGCAGTATTTT.

The chain carries TRBV6-5 and TRBJ1-3, with D uncertain. Trimming took off 5 bases at V and 4 bases at J, with 12 bases between the two ends. Looked up from germline, CDR1 is MNHEY and CDR2 is SVGAGI. The CDR3 has 14 residues. CDR3: CASSLIDEGNTIYF. The CDR3, as DNA: TGTGCCAGCAGTCTGATAGATGAGGGAAACACCATATATTTT.

The chain couples TRBV9 to TRBJ2-7; TRBD1 matches 9 bases. Germline trimming cut 4 bases from V and 1 base from J; bases unmatched to any gene: 9. The germline V gene encodes CDR1 SGDLS and CDR2 YYNGEE. This CDR3 has 16 residues. CDR3 in DNA: TGTGCCAGCAGCCCCAATACCGGGACAGGGTCCTACGAGCAGTACTTC. This sequence encodes CASSPNTGTGSYEQYF.

The chain has TRBV7-9 and TRBJ2-7; D ambiguous. Germline V lookup: CDR1 SEHNR, CDR2 FQNEAQ (reference sequence). This CDR3 region has 13 residues. V was trimmed by 4 bases and J by 4 bases, leaving 11 bases between them. CDR3 DNA sequence: TGTGCCAGCAGCTCCCCAGTGATGTACGAGCAGTACTTC. Translating gives CASSSPVMYEQYF.

Only one count was recorded for this clone. The chain has TRBV6-2 or TRBV6-3 and TRBJ1-5; 7 bases line up with TRBD1. The CDR3 is made up of 14 amino acids. Germline CDR1 is MNHEY and CDR2 is SVGEGT. V lost 5 bases to trimming and J lost 4 bases; unmatched junction nucleotides: 5. The CDR3 protein is CASSRDRPNQPQHF. CDR3 sequence (DNA): TGTGCCAGCAGTAGGGACAGACCTAATCAGCCCCAGCATTTT.

The V and J genes are TRBV5-1 and TRBJ2-1, with 7 nucleotides matching TRBD1. This CDR3 is built from 17 residues. With 1 base clipped from V and 0 bases from J, the junction kept 7 bases outside the gene matches. CDR1 and CDR2 from the germline V gene are SGHRS and YFSETQ. CDR3 in amino acids: CASSLWGQGVSYNEQFF. The CDR3 nucleotides read TGCGCCAGCAGCTTGTGGGGGCAGGGGGTCTCCTACAATGAGCAGTTCTTC.

The chain couples TRBV27 to TRBJ1-3; D unclear. Trimming removed 2 bases at V and 4 bases at J, with 12 bases between. This CDR3 comprises 15 residues. From germline, CDR1 is MNHEY and CDR2 SMNVEV (reference sequence). CDR3 coding DNA: TGTGCCAGCAGTTTAGAGGTTCGGCTAGGAAACACCATATATTTT. This encodes CASSLEVRLGNTIYF.

The chain is built from TRBV19 and TRBJ2-6, with 7 nucleotides matching TRBD1. The CDR3 totals 15 residues. Germline loops: CDR1 LNHDA, CDR2 SQIVND (reference sequence). V lost 6 bases, J lost 2 bases, and 4 bases stayed unmatched. The CDR3 region is CASRKQGTGANVLTF. The CDR3 nucleotides are TGTGCCAGTAGGAAACAGGGGACTGGGGCCAACGTCCTGACTTTC.

The genes are TRBV11-2 and TRBJ1-1; D is possibly TRBD1 (5 bases). There are 13 residues in the CDR3. CDR1 and CDR2 (germline): SGHAT, FQNNGV. V was cut by 1 base and J by 10 bases, with 13 bases left in between. This CDR3 reads CASSLGPGGGAFF. CDR3 nucleotide sequence: TGTGCCAGCAGCTTAGGTCCCGGGGGAGGAGCTTTCTTT.

The V and J genes are TRBV7-9 and TRBJ2-4; D is possibly TRBD2 (5 bases). CDR1 is SEHNR, CDR2 FQNEAQ, per germline (reference sequence). V dropped 1 base and J dropped 8 bases, with 9 bases sitting between them. The CDR3 covers 13 residues. CDR3 residues: CASSLGGEDIQYF. The CDR3 region has the DNA TGTGCCAGCAGCTTAGGGGGAGAGGACATTCAGTACTTC.

J is TRBJ1-5 and V is TRBV6-2 or TRBV6-3; D uncertain. The CDR3 sequence is 19 residues long. Between the trimmed V and J ends, which lost 6 bases and 2 bases, there was a span of 26 bases. The germline V gene encodes CDR1 MNHEY and CDR2 SVGEGT. Written as DNA, the CDR3 is TGTGCCAGCAGCCGTGCACCGGGCCAGATTTCAAACCGCAATCAGCCCCAGCATTTT. Translating it yields CASSRAPGQISNRNQPQHF.

This rearrangement joins TRBV30 to TRBJ2-3; 7 bases agree with TRBD2. After removal of 5 bases from V and 0 bases from J, the junction contained 5 bases not matched to a gene. The CDR3 is 14 residues long. CDR1 is GTSNPN and CDR2 is SVGIG in the germline V gene (reference sequence). The CDR3 here is CAWSPGLSTDTQYF. The DNA for the CDR3 is TGTGCCTGGTCGCCGGGACTAAGCACAGATACGCAGTATTTT.

The chain carries TRBV4-1 and TRBJ1-1; 8 positions match TRBD1. The CDR3 has 16 residues. The V gene end was trimmed by 4 bases and the J gene end by 1 base; junction bases not matched to a gene: 8. From germline, CDR1 is MGHRA and CDR2 YSYEKL. The CDR3 DNA sequence: TGCGCCAGCAGCCCTAGGCCGGGACAGGAGAACACTGAAGCTTTCTTT. Residues: CASSPRPGQENTEAFF.

V is TRBV11-1 and J is TRBJ2-1, with D hard to call. The CDR3 consists of 12 residues. Germline-derived CDR1 and CDR2 are SGHAT and FQDESV (reference sequence). V lost 2 bases, J lost 8 bases, and 7 bases lay in between. DNA of the CDR3: TGTGCCAGCAGCTTAAGGCGGCATGAGCAGTTCTTC. Amino acids: CASSLRRHEQFF.

This chain links TRBV28 with TRBJ2-7; 9 nucleotides agree with TRBD2. Germline values: CDR1 MDHEN, CDR2 SYDVKM. The CDR3 covers 14 residues. Trimming at V came to 7 bases and at J to 0 bases, leaving 4 bases not matched to a gene. This chain's CDR3 is CASIEAGGSYEQYF. The DNA for the CDR3 is TGTGCCAGCATCGAAGCGGGGGGCTCCTACGAGCAGTACTTC. Combining the CDR3 with reference TRBV28 and TRBJ2-7 gives the whole variable domain DVKVTQSSRYLVKRTGEKVFLECVQDMDHENMFWYRQDPGLGLRLIYFSYDVKMKEKGDIPEGYSVSREKKERFSLILESASTNQTSMYLCASIEAGGSYEQYFGPGTRLTVT.

The V call is TRBV4-3, the J call TRBJ2-2, with D tentatively TRBD2 (6 bases). Germline CDR1 reads LGHNA; CDR2 reads YSLEER. The CDR3 is made up of 17 amino acids. V was shortened by 0 bases and J by 1 base, with 12 bases between the two germline ends. This CDR3 is CASSQEVLAENTGELFF. As DNA, the CDR3 is TGCGCCAGCAGCCAAGAGGTGTTAGCGGAGAACACCGGGGAGCTGTTTTTT.

This chain uses TRBV6-5 with TRBJ1-2; the D gene is possibly TRBD1 (6 bases). Germline lookup yields CDR1 MNHEY and CDR2 SVGAGI. This CDR3 is 12 amino acids long. Trimming shortened V by 7 bases and J by 6 bases, and 12 bases separated the two germline ends. The DNA for the CDR3 is TGTGCCAGCAACTTCCAGGGGAATGGCTACACCTTC. Translating gives CASNFQGNGYTF.

This clone was counted only a few times. The chain has TRBV2 and TRBJ2-1; D remains ambiguous. Germline-derived CDR1 and CDR2 are SNHLY and FYNNEI. This CDR3 contains 14 residues. The V gene lost 3 bases and the J gene lost 5 bases, with 11 bases spanning the gap. As DNA, the CDR3 is TGTGCCAGCAGTGATCTCTGGGTCAACAATGAGCAGTTCTTC. Amino acid sequence: CASSDLWVNNEQFF.

The CDR3 spells CATAEQGLTGELFF. Written as DNA, the CDR3 is TGTGCCACCGCCGAACAGGGGTTAACCGGGGAGCTGTTTTTT. J is TRBJ2-2 and V is TRBV24-1, with 7 bases aligning to TRBD1. Unmatched junction bases numbered 8, after V lost 9 bases and J lost 5 bases. Germline assignment: CDR1 KGHDR and CDR2 SFDVKD. The CDR3 is 14 amino acids.